This T cell receptor (beta chain) is drawn from a study of T cell repertoires in cytomegalovirus infection. Study as a whole: Indications of both CMV infection and matching HLA type were provided by public TCR beta signatures. Overall study results and limits: HLA-C-restricted CMV-specific TCR beta clonotypes were dominant in the ex vivo response.

TCRdb processed the reads anew with MiXCR; each CDR3 protein has one entry. The sample lists roughly 990,000 distinct CDR3 sequences; roughly 30% were seen once. To note about this clonotype: What it binds is not known.

The CDR3 totals 15 residues. The germline V gene has CDR1 SGHTA and CDR2 FQGNSA. The J segment lost 7 bases and the V segment lost 4 bases, leaving 9 bases of the junction unmatched. Sequenced material: cultured CD8+ T cells from PBMCs, taken from culture after CMV antigen stimulation. The V gene is TRBV7-2, the J gene TRBJ2-1; 8 bases map to TRBD2. The sequence was obtained from a human donor in good health (CMV status not recorded). Some clones in this sample may be carry-over from other donors' samples. CDR3 DNA sequence: TGTGCCAGCAGCTCCAGCGGGGGAAAGACAAATGAGCAGTTCTTC. Translation: CASSSSGGKTNEQFF.